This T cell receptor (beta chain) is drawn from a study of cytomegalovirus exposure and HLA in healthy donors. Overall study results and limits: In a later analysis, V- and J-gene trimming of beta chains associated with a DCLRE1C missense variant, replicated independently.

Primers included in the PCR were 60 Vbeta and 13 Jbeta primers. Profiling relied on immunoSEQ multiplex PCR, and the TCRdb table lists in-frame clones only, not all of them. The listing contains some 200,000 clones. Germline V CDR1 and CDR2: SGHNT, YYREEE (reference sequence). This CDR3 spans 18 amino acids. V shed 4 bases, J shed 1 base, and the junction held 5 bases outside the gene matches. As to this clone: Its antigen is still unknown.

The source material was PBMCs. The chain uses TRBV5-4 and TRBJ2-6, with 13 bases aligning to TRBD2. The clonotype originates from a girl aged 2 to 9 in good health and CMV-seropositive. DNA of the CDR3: TGTGCCAGCAGCGGACTAGCGGGGGAGTGGTCTGGGGCCAACGTCCTGACTTTC. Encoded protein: CASSGLAGEWSGANVLTF. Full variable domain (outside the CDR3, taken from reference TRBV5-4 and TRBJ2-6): ETGVTQSPTHLIKTRGQQVTLRCSSQSGHNTVSWYQQALGQGPQFIFQYYREEENGRGNFPPRFSGLQFPNYSSELNVNALELDDSALYLCASSGLAGEWSGANVLTFGAGSRLTVL.